What follows describes a single T cell receptor (beta chain). The data belong to a study of long-term antiretroviral therapy in people with HIV. The authors ran the immunoSEQ assay, v3.0, at survey level. Assay: immunoSEQ multiplex PCR; the TCRdb copy retains only in-frame clones and omits some. The sample shows about 28,000 clones, 85% to 95% of them seen only once. Germline V lookup: CDR1 SGDLS, CDR2 YYNGEE. J was trimmed by 4 bases and V by 4 bases; bases with no gene match: 9. The CDR3 has 16 amino acids. This clonotype was obtained from a man aged 40-55 years with HIV. The source material was unsorted PBMCs, sampled 6.2 years after starting antiretroviral therapy. V is TRBV9 and J is TRBJ2-1; 9 positions match TRBD2. The CDR3 is CASSPNLAGFYNEQFF. CDR3 sequence (DNA): TGTGCCAGCAGCCCCAATCTAGCGGGGTTTTACAATGAGCAGTTCTTC.